This section outlines one TCR beta chain sequence together with its context. Its antigen is unidentified. V shed 1 base and J 6 bases; nucleotides not matched to a gene: 8. Germline lookup yields CDR1 LNHDA and CDR2 SQIVND (reference sequence). The CDR3 covers 16 residues. This specimen comes from a study of shared clonotypes between healthy human individuals. Profiling relied on immunoSEQ multiplex PCR, and the TCRdb table lists in-frame clones only, not all of them. The data contain approximately 2,300,000 clones, about nine tenths of them singletons. Overall study results and limits: Sampling involved blood alone; tissue repertoires likely differ. In general, naive subsets displayed greater estimated richness than memory subsets did.

The TCR comes from a young man in good health. Some clones in this sample may be carry-over from other donors' samples. The chain links TRBV19 to TRBJ1-5; 8 bases match TRBD1. Sequencing was done on a sample of naive CD4+ T cells from PBMCs. Stated subset: CD45RA+ positively selected. CDR3 sequence: CASSIGRTGRGQPQHF. The CDR3 DNA follows: TGTGCCAGTAGTATAGGACGGACAGGGAGAGGTCAGCCCCAGCATTTT.